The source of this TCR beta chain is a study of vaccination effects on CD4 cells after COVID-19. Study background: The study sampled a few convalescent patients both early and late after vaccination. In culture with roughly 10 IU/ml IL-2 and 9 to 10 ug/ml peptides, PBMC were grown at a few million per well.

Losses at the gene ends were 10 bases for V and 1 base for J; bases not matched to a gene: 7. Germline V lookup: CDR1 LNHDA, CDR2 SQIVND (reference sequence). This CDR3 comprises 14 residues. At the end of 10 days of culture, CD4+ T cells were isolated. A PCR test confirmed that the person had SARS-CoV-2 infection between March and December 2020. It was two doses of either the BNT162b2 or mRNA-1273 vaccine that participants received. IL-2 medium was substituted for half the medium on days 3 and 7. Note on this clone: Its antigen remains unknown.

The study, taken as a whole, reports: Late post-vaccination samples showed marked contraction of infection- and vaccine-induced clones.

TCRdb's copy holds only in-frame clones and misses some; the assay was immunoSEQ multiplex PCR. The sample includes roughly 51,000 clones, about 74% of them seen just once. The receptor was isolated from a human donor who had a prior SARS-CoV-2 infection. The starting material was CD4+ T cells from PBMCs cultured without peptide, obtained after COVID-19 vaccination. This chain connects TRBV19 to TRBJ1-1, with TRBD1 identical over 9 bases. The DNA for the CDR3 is TGTGCCACCGGAAGGGACAGGGAGAACACTGAAGCTTTCTTT. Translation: CATGRDRENTEAFF. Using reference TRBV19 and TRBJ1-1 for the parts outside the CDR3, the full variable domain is DGGITQSPKYLFRKEGQNVTLSCEQNLNHDAMYWYRQDPGQGLRLIYYSQIVNDFQKGDIAEGYSVSREKKESFPLTVTSAQKNPTAFYLCATGRDRENTEAFFGQGTRLTVV.